This is a list of T cell receptor beta chains from one sample in a study of cytotoxic CD8 clonotypes in ibrutinib-treated CLL. The protocol was immunoSEQ multiplex PCR, while the TCRdb copy is restricted to in-frame clones and leaves out a portion. Of around 53,000 clones in the sample, 50% to 60% were seen once. Sequenced material: PBMCs, taken at disease progression, from a patient treated with ibrutinib. The source of these receptors is a human donor with chronic lymphocytic leukemia. Both conserved end residues are part of each CDR3. Fields, in order: V gene, D gene, clone size, J gene, CDR3 DNA, CDR3 protein. D genes are given only for firm matches. Expanded clones get a size class; other rows say once, few or many, or leave the size out.

TRBV7-9	TRBD1	NA	TRBJ1-5	TGTGCCAGCAGTTTATTTATGGGACAGGGGACCAATCAGCCCCAGCATTTT	CASSLFMGQGTNQPQHF
TRBV30	TRBD1	NA	TRBJ1-4	TGTGCCTGGGAGGGGGCTGAAGGGGGTAATGAAAAACTGTTTTTT	CAWEGAEGGNEKLFF
TRBV28	TRBD2	NA	TRBJ2-5	TGTGCCAGCAGTTTAACTAGCGGGGGGTTTGCCTCGCAAGAGACCCAGTACTTC	CASSLTSGGFASQETQYF
TRBV30	NA	few	TRBJ1-5	TGTGCCTGGAGTGTAGGTATTCAGGGGAATCAGCCCCAGCATTTT	CAWSVGIQGNQPQHF
TRBV19	NA	NA	TRBJ1-2	TGTGCCAGTAGTATACCCGGGCTCAGTGGCTACACCTTC	CASSIPGLSGYTF
TRBV28	TRBD1	NA	TRBJ1-2	TGTGCCAGCGGGACCCAGGGGGGGAACATCTATGGCTACACCTTC	CASGTQGGNIYGYTF
TRBV7-2	NA	many	TRBJ2-5	TGTGCCAGCAGAAACCAGATAAACCAAGAGACCCAGTACTTC	CASRNQINQETQYF
TRBV18	NA	NA	TRBJ1-4	TGTGCCAGCTCACAAGGAGTAACTAATGAAAAACTGTTTTTT	CASSQGVTNEKLFF
TRBV11-1	NA	NA	TRBJ2-7	TGTGCCAGCAGCTTGGGGCCAAACCGGGGCTACGAGCAGTACTTC	CASSLGPNRGYEQYF
TRBV4-2	NA	NA	TRBJ1-2	TGTGCCAGCAGCCAAGATAGGGTAGGGCTTAGTAACTATGGCTACACCTTC	CASSQDRVGLSNYGYTF
TRBV6-6	NA	few	TRBJ2-1	TGTGCCAGCAGTTACGGTCAGGGGCCCTACAATGAGCAGTTCTTC	CASSYGQGPYNEQFF
TRBV7-3	NA	NA	TRBJ2-7	TGTGCCAGCAGCCCAACCCCGAGTTCCTACGAGCAGTACTTC	CASSPTPSSYEQYF
TRBV18	TRBD1	few	TRBJ2-2	TGTGCCAGCTCACTGTACGACAGGGTGGACACCGGGGAGCTGTTTTTT	CASSLYDRVDTGELFF
TRBV7-3	NA	NA	TRBJ2-7	TGTGCCAGCAGCCCAAAAGGGGGGTCGAAGGCCTACGAGCAGTACTTC	CASSPKGGSKAYEQYF
TRBV4-2	NA	once	TRBJ2-1	TGTGCCAGCAGCCAAACGTCAGCAGGGGTGGGGTACAATGAGCAGTTCTTC	CASSQTSAGVGYNEQFF
TRBV30	TRBD1	few	TRBJ1-5	TGTGCCTGGGGGGCTGGACAGGGTCAAAAGCCCCAGCATTTT	CAWGAGQGQKPQHF
TRBV5-5	NA	NA	TRBJ2-1	TGTGCCAGCAGCTTGATGGGCTTAGTCTACAATGAGCAGTTCTTC	CASSLMGLVYNEQFF
TRBV6-5	NA	NA	TRBJ1-2	TGTGCCAGCAGTTACGGGCAGGGCAGGGATGGCTACACCTTC	CASSYGQGRDGYTF
TRBV25-1	NA	NA	TRBJ1-4	TGTGCCAGCAGCGAGCCTAACATAGCAACTAATGAAAAACTGTTTTTT	CASSEPNIATNEKLFF
TRBV19	TRBD1	NA	TRBJ1-5	TGTGCCACCGACTCAGGGGGCGCATATCAGCCCCAGCATTTT	CATDSGGAYQPQHF
TRBV7-9	NA	NA	TRBJ2-2	TGTGCCAGCAGCTACCCCCAAGAGGCCGGGGAGCTGTTTTTT	CASSYPQEAGELFF
TRBV6-1	TRBD2	NA	TRBJ2-5	TGTGCCACTCGCCCAGCGGGATCCGAGACCCAGTACTTC	CATRPAGSETQYF
TRBV10-3	NA	NA	TRBJ2-2	TGTGCCATCAGTGATCTGGTAGCCGGGGAGCTGTTTTTT	CAISDLVAGELFF
TRBV27	NA	once	TRBJ2-1	TGTGCCAGCAGTTTAGACGCTAGGATCAGTAGGGATGAGCAGTTCTTC	CASSLDARISRDEQFF
TRBV7-3	NA	NA	TRBJ2-3	TGTGCCAGCAGGAACGGGGCCGTAGGGGGTTACACAGATACGCAGTATTTT	CASRNGAVGGYTDTQYF
TRBV27	NA	once	TRBJ1-1	TGTGCCAGCAGCAGGAGGGATAGCGACTTTGAAGCTTTCTTT	CASSRRDSDFEAFF
TRBV4-2	NA	few	TRBJ1-4	TGTGCCAGCAGCCAAGATCCGGGGGAGAAACTGTTTTTT	CASSQDPGEKLFF
TRBV7-2	NA	NA	TRBJ2-7	TGTGCCAGCAGCTTCATGTACGAGCAGTACTTC	CASSFMYEQYF
TRBV7-6	TRBD2	NA	TRBJ2-1	TGTGCCAGCAGCTTTTTGACTAGCGGGGGGTCCTCCTACAATGAGCAGTTCTTC	CASSFLTSGGSSYNEQFF
TRBV2	NA	NA	TRBJ2-4	TGTGCCAGCAAGGAGGGACATTTAGCCAAAAACATTCAGTACTTC	CASKEGHLAKNIQYF
TRBV9	NA	once	TRBJ2-5	TGTGCCAGCAGCGGAGGAGTAGGTGCGGAGACCCAGTACTTC	CASSGGVGAETQYF
TRBV30	NA	few	TRBJ2-1	TGTGCCTGGAGCGCCGAAAGTTGGAACAATGAGCAGTTCTTC	CAWSAESWNNEQFF
TRBV13	NA	few	TRBJ1-4	TGTGCCAGCAGCTTGCGGTCAGGTGAAAAACTGTTTTTT	CASSLRSGEKLFF
TRBV27	NA	NA	TRBJ1-2	TGTGCCAGCAGTTCCAGGGAGGGATACTATGGCTACACCTTC	CASSSREGYYGYTF
TRBV28	TRBD2	few	TRBJ2-1	TGTGCCAGCAGCTACATACGACTGGCGGGGGATAATGAGCAGTTCTTC	CASSYIRLAGDNEQFF
TRBV2	NA	NA	TRBJ2-1	TGTGCCATCCCGGGGGCCCTAGGGAATGAGCAGTTCTTC	CAIPGALGNEQFF
TRBV2	NA	NA	TRBJ2-2	TGTGCCAGCAGATTAGACTACCAAGTTGGTGTCGGGGAGCTGTTTTTT	CASRLDYQVGVGELFF
TRBV28	TRBD1	few	TRBJ1-2	TGTGCCAGCCTTGGTAGCGACAGGGGAAACTATGGCTACACCTTC	CASLGSDRGNYGYTF
TRBV19	NA	NA	TRBJ2-3	TGTGCCAGTAGTTTGTCGGCGGGTGAGCCCACAGATACGCAGTATTTT	CASSLSAGEPTDTQYF
TRBV15	NA	NA	TRBJ2-3	TGTGCCACCAGCAGAGGGGGGGCCCGGGATACGCAGTATTTT	CATSRGGARDTQYF
TRBV7-8	TRBD1	few	TRBJ1-5	TGTGCCAGCAGCCCAGACAGGGGGCATCAGCCCCAGCATTTT	CASSPDRGHQPQHF
TRBV29-1	TRBD1	once	TRBJ2-7	TGCAGCGTTGCCGGGACAGTGTCCTACGAGCAGTACTTC	CSVAGTVSYEQYF